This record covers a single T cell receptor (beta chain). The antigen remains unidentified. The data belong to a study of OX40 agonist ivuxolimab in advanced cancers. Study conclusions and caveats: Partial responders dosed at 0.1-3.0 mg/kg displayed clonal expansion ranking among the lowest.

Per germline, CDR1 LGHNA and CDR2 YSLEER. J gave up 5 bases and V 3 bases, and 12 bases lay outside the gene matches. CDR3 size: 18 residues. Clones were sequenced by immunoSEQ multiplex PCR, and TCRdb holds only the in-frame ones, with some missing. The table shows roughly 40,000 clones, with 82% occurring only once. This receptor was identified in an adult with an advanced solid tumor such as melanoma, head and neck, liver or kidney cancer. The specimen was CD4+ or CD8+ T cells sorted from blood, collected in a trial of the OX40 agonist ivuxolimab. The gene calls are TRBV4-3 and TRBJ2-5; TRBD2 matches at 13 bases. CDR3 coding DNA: TGCGCCAGCAGCCATGAACTAGCGGGAGGGCCGGGGGCGGAGACCCAGTACTTC. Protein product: CASSHELAGGPGAETQYF.